This T cell receptor (beta chain) was documented in a study of cytomegalovirus exposure and HLA in healthy donors. With 6 bases clipped from V and 6 bases from J, the junction kept 8 bases outside the gene matches. CDR1 LNHDA and CDR2 SQIVND come from the germline V gene (reference sequence). CDR3 size: 13 residues. PCR was performed using 60 Vbeta and 13 Jbeta primers. The table came from immunoSEQ multiplex PCR; TCRdb's copy has only in-frame clones and leaves some out. The profile shows about 69,000 clones, about 74% of them singletons. Sequenced: PBMCs. The clonotype comes from a woman aged 60-75 years in good health and CMV-seropositive. The chain has TRBV19 and TRBJ2-7, with 7 bases aligning to TRBD1. This chain's CDR3 is CASSHGTVGEQYF. Here the CDR3 DNA reads TGTGCCAGTAGCCACGGGACAGTGGGCGAGCAGTACTTC.